Below are 27 T cell receptor beta chains sequenced from a single sample in a study of OX40 agonist ivuxolimab in advanced cancers. Sequencing was performed with immunoSEQ multiplex PCR; in TCRdb, only in-frame clones are kept and a portion is missing. The sample records about 13,000 clones, around 74% being singletons. The starting material was CD4+ or CD8+ T cells sorted from blood, obtained in a trial of the OX40 agonist ivuxolimab. These receptors all come from an adult with an advanced solid tumor such as melanoma, head and neck, liver or kidney cancer.

The V call is TRBV9, the J call TRBJ2-1; D call uncertain. Germline CDR1 reads SGDLS; CDR2 reads YYNGEE. Trimming cost V 4 bases and J 6 bases, with 20 bases left between them. This CDR3 comprises 16 residues. The CDR3 here is CASSPQIVRQPNEQFF. In DNA form, the CDR3 reads TGTGCCAGCAGCCCGCAGATAGTGCGGCAGCCCAATGAGCAGTTCTTC. Full variable domain (outside the CDR3, taken from reference TRBV9 and TRBJ2-1): DSGVTQTPKHLITATGQRVTLRCSPRSGDLSVYWYQQSLDQGLQFLIQYYNGEERAKGNILERFSAQQFPDLHSELNLSSLELGDSALYFCASSPQIVRQPNEQFFGPGTRLTVL.

The chain carries TRBV7-8 and TRBJ2-4; 8 bases agree with TRBD2. Germline V gene lookup returns CDR1 SGHVS and CDR2 FQNEAQ. The V and J ends lost 2 bases and 8 bases, in that order; junction bases with no gene match: 8. This CDR3 has 15 amino acids. This chain's CDR3 is CASSLLGLEIDIQYF. The CDR3 nucleotides are TGTGCCAGCAGCTTATTGGGACTAGAGATCGACATTCAGTACTTC.

This clone was detected a few times. The J gene is TRBJ1-1, the V gene TRBV25-1; the D gene is possibly TRBD1 (5 bases). V dropped 8 bases and J dropped 7 bases, with 11 bases sitting between them. Germline V lookup: CDR1 MGHDK, CDR2 SYGVNS. The CDR3 has 11 residues. DNA of the CDR3: TGTGCCAGCCGCCGCCAGGGTGAAGCTTTCTTT. The encoded protein is CASRRQGEAFF.

V and J are TRBV11-2 and TRBJ2-5, with 10 positions matching TRBD1. The J call is in doubt because the DNA end fits TRBJ2-7 better. This CDR3 spans 17 amino acids. Germline values: CDR1 SGHAT, CDR2 FQNNGV. The CDR3 DNA is TGTGCCAGCAGCTTAGGGACAGGGGGGGAAAACTCCTACGAGCAGTACTTC. Its translation is CASSLGTGGENSYEQYF.

The chain is built from TRBV5-1 and TRBJ1-1, with D maybe TRBD1 (5 bases). Between the trimmed V and J ends, which lost 0 bases and 1 base, there was a span of 13 bases. Germline values: CDR1 SGHRS, CDR2 YFSETQ. This CDR3 is 16 amino acids long. The CDR3 bases are TGCGCCAGCAGCTTGGCTTACGGGGGGAGGAACACTGAAGCTTTCTTT. The encoded protein is CASSLAYGGRNTEAFF.

This sequence joins TRBV18 and TRBJ2-3; TRBD1 matches at 10 bases. The CDR3 extends over 17 amino acids. Trimming cost V 3 bases and J 4 bases; bases outside gene matches: 10. Germline values: CDR1 KGHSH, CDR2 LQKENI. As DNA, the CDR3 is TGTGCCAGCTCACCTGAGGATGGGACAGGGGACTCAGATACGCAGTATTTT. The encoded protein is CASSPEDGTGDSDTQYF.

Concerning this clone: A junction end diverges from the germline sequence, so it may reflect a read error. The chain employs TRBV7-7 and TRBJ2-7, with D tentatively TRBD1 (5 bases). The CDR3 loop spans 15 amino acids. Germline loops: CDR1 SSHAT, CDR2 FNYEAQ (reference sequence). CDR3 nucleotides: TGTGCTAGCAGCTTAGGGGCCGGATTACTCTACGAGCAGTACTTC. This translates into CASSLGAGLLYEQYF.

The chain carries TRBV5-6 and TRBJ2-7, with D perhaps TRBD1 or TRBD2 (5 bases each). V lost 2 bases to trimming and J lost 2 bases, with 17 bases between them. CDR3 size: 16 residues. CDR1 is SGHDT, CDR2 YYEEEE, per germline. In DNA, the CDR3 is TGTGCCAGCAGCTTCACTCCAGGGAGCCTTACCTACGAGCAGTACTTC. As protein: CASSFTPGSLTYEQYF.

The chain is built from TRBV5-6 and TRBJ1-1; no clear D gene. The CDR3 spans 14 residues. Germline CDR1 SGHDT, CDR2 YYEEEE. Deletions cut 6 bases from V and 5 bases from J, with 17 bases between. The CDR3 bases are TGTGCCAGCACCCCCAGGTGGGGTTGGACTGAAGCTTTCTTT. This encodes CASTPRWGWTEAFF.

The gene calls are TRBV4-1 and TRBJ2-7; 8 nucleotides agree with TRBD2. The CDR3 is 16 amino acids. V gave up 1 base and J gave up 7 bases; unmatched junction bases: 12. CDR1 and CDR2 from the germline V gene are MGHRA and YSYEKL. CDR3: CASSQAEVSGSWEQYF. The CDR3, as DNA: TGCGCCAGCAGCCAAGCTGAGGTCAGCGGGAGTTGGGAGCAGTACTTC.

Turning to this clone: Within the sample, other DNA sequences also encode this same CDR3. The gene calls are TRBV29-1 and TRBJ2-2; a possible D gene is TRBD2 (7 bases). CDR1 is SQVTM, CDR2 ANQGSEA, per germline. The V end was cut by 3 bases, the J end by 5 bases, with 13 bases between. The CDR3 is 14 amino acids. Here the CDR3 DNA reads TGCAGCGTTGAGGGAGGGGGGCGTACCGGGGAGCTGTTTTTT. This gives the protein CSVEGGGRTGELFF.

The chain links TRBV19 to TRBJ2-5; D call uncertain. The V gene lost 3 bases and the J gene lost 0 bases, with 8 bases spanning the gap. The CDR3 is 14 residues long. The V gene's germline CDR1 is LNHDA and CDR2 SQIVND (reference sequence). The CDR3 DNA is TGTGCCAGTAGTATTGTGGTCTACCAAGAGACCCAGTACTTC. This codes for CASSIVVYQETQYF.

The V call is TRBV27, the J call TRBJ1-3; D gene uncertain. Trimming took off 0 bases at V and 0 bases at J, with 6 bases between the two ends. From germline, CDR1 is MNHEY and CDR2 SMNVEV (reference sequence). The CDR3 spans 15 residues. In DNA form, the CDR3 reads TGTGCCAGCAGTTTATCGGGCAGCTCTGGAAACACCATATATTTT. Its protein is CASSLSGSSGNTIYF.

The chain uses TRBV30 and TRBJ2-3, with TRBD2 matching 7 bases. This CDR3 region has 13 residues. Germline V gene data show CDR1 as GTSNPN and CDR2 as SVGIG (reference sequence). V dropped 5 bases and J dropped 6; count of bases not matched to a gene: 8. The chain's CDR3 is CAWDEGGPDTQYF. The CDR3, as DNA: TGTGCCTGGGATGAGGGAGGGCCGGATACGCAGTATTTT.

J is TRBJ2-7 and V is TRBV6-1, with 10 bases identical to TRBD2. Germline V CDR1 and CDR2: MNHNS, SASEGT. V shed 5 bases, J shed 7 bases, and the junction held 5 bases outside the gene matches. The CDR3 covers 13 residues. For the CDR3, the DNA is TGTGCCAGCAGTTTTCTAGCGGGAGAGGAGCAGTACTTC. Its translation: CASSFLAGEEQYF.

The rearrangement links TRBV13 to TRBJ1-2; tentatively, D is TRBD1 (5 bases). Germline V gives CDR1 PRHDT, CDR2 FYEKMQ (reference sequence). V was cut by 2 bases and J by 6 bases, with 7 bases left in between. The CDR3 is made up of 12 amino acids. CDR3 region: CASSLQGHGYTF. The CDR3 region has the DNA TGTGCCAGCAGCTTACAGGGTCATGGCTACACCTTC.

This chain uses TRBV11-1 with TRBJ2-1; D gene uncertain. The CDR3 consists of 13 residues. Trimming removed 5 bases from V and 5 bases from J, with 10 bases in between. Germline assignment: CDR1 SGHAT and CDR2 FQDESV (reference sequence). The CDR3 DNA is TGTGCCAGCAGCCACTCGGCAGACAATGAGCAGTTCTTC. Protein sequence: CASSHSADNEQFF.

This chain joins TRBV27 and TRBJ1-1; TRBD1 might be the D (6 bases). Germline CDR1 reads MNHEY; CDR2 reads SMNVEV (reference sequence). The CDR3 runs to 13 residues. The V end was cut by 5 bases, the J end by 1 base, with 8 bases between. CDR3 amino acids: CASSRTANTEAFF. As DNA, the CDR3 is TGTGCCAGCAGTCGGACAGCGAACACTGAAGCTTTCTTT.

This chain links TRBV30 with TRBJ1-1; D is unclear. Germline values: CDR1 GTSNPN, CDR2 SVGIG (reference sequence). V shed 2 bases and J shed 1 base, with 14 bases lying between them. The CDR3 extends over 15 amino acids. The CDR3 region is CAWSLMAIANTEAFF. In nucleotides, the CDR3 is TGTGCCTGGAGTCTTATGGCCATCGCGAACACTGAAGCTTTCTTT. Variable domain in full (rest from reference TRBV30 and TRBJ1-1): SQTIHQWPATLVQPVGSPLSLECTVEGTSNPNLYWYRQAAGRGLQLLFYSVGIGQISSEVPQNLSASRPQDRQFILSSKKLLLSDSGFYLCAWSLMAIANTEAFFGQGTRLTVV.

This chain joins TRBV5-4 and TRBJ1-1; D is ambiguous. Germline V gives CDR1 SGHNT, CDR2 YYREEE (reference sequence). V dropped 1 base and J dropped 1 base, with 5 bases sitting between them. This CDR3 has 13 residues. CDR3 protein: CASSLLTNTEAFF. The CDR3 DNA follows: TGTGCCAGCAGCTTGCTGACGAACACTGAAGCTTTCTTT.

CDR3 amino acids: CASSYGTGDEKLFF. CDR3 sequence (DNA): TGTGCCAGCAGTTACGGGACAGGGGATGAAAAACTGTTTTTT. V is TRBV6-5 and J is TRBJ1-4, with TRBD1 matching over 10 bases. The trim removed 2 bases at V and 6 bases at J, leaving 0 bases unmatched. This CDR3 region has 14 residues. Germline V lookup: CDR1 MNHEY, CDR2 SVGAGI.

In its sample, this clone was seen many times. This chain links TRBV30 with TRBJ2-7, with 8 bases that match TRBD1. Germline-derived CDR1 and CDR2 are GTSNPN and SVGIG (reference sequence). The length of the CDR3 is 13 residues. The V gene end was trimmed by 3 bases and the J gene end by 3 bases; junction bases not matched to a gene: 4. Here the CDR3 reads CAWSGQGFYEQYF. CDR3 in DNA: TGTGCCTGGAGCGGACAGGGATTCTACGAGCAGTACTTC.

The chain is built from TRBV29-1 and TRBJ1-2; 9 bases map to TRBD1. With V trimmed by 2 bases and J by 3 bases, 4 bases remained unmatched. There are 14 residues in the CDR3. Germline values: CDR1 SQVTM, CDR2 ANQGSEA. CDR3 amino acids: CSVELQGAHYGYTF. The CDR3 DNA reads TGCAGCGTTGAACTACAGGGGGCTCACTATGGCTACACCTTC.

The rearrangement uses TRBV9 and TRBJ1-2; D not resolved. The CDR3 spans 15 residues. Germline loops: CDR1 SGDLS, CDR2 YYNGEE. The V end was cut by 4 bases, the J end by 3 bases, with 16 bases between. For the CDR3, the DNA is TGTGCCAGCAGCCCGAATGGCCGGCGAGACTATGGCTACACCTTC. Translation gives CASSPNGRRDYGYTF.

The chain carries TRBV6-5 and TRBJ2-2; D is ambiguous. Germline CDR1 MNHEY, CDR2 SVGAGI. CDR3 length: 14 residues. Trimming took off 6 bases at V and 6 bases at J, with 14 bases between the two ends. This CDR3 reads CASSSPVSAGELFF. The CDR3 DNA reads TGTGCCAGCAGCTCTCCTGTGAGTGCCGGGGAGCTGTTTTTT.

V gene TRBV11-2 combines with J gene TRBJ2-7; TRBD2 matches at 11 bases. V was pared by 9 bases and J by 4 bases, with 11 bases of the junction left unmatched. CDR1 is SGHAT, CDR2 FQNNGV, per germline. This CDR3 region has 15 residues. In nucleotides, the CDR3 is TGTGCCAGTGGGGGCCCTAGCGGGAGGAAATACGAGCAGTACTTC. Residues: CASGGPSGRKYEQYF.

V usage is TRBV7-8 and J usage is TRBJ2-3; TRBD2 aligns across 7 bases. The CDR3 is made up of 15 amino acids. The germline gives CDR1 SGHVS, CDR2 FQNEAQ. Germline trimming cut 5 bases from V and 2 bases from J; bases unmatched to any gene: 7. CDR3 residues: CASSLKTSYTDTQYF. The CDR3, as DNA: TGTGCCAGCAGCCTAAAGACTAGCTACACAGATACGCAGTATTTT.